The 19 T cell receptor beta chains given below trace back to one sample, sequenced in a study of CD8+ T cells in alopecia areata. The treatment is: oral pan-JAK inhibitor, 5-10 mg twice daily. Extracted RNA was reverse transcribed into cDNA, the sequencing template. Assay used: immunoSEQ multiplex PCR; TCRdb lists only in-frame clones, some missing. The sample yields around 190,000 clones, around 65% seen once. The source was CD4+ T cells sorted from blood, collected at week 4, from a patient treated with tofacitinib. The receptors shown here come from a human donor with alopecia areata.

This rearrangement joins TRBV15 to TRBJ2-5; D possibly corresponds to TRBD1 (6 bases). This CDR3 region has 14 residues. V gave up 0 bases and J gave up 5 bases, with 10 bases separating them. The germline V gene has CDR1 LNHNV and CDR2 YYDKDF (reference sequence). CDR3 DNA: TGTGCCACCAGCAGAGATCCAGGGGCCGAGACCCAGTACTTC. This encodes CATSRDPGAETQYF.

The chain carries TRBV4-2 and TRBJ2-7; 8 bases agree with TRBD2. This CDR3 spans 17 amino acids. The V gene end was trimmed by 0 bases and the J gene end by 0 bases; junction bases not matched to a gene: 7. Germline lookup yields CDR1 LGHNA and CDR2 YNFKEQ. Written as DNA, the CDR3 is TGTGCCAGCAGCCAAGATGGGAGCGGGGGAAGCTCCTACGAGCAGTACTTC. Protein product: CASSQDGSGGSSYEQYF.

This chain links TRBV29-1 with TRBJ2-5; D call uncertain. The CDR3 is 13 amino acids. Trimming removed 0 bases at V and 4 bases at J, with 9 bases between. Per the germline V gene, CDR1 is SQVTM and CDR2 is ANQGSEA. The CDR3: CSVEEGGRETQYF. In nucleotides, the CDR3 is TGCAGCGTTGAAGAGGGCGGACGAGAGACCCAGTACTTC. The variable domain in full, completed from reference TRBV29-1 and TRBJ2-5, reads SAVISQKPSRDICQRGTSLTIQCQVDSQVTMMFWYRQQPGQSLTLIATANQGSEATYESGFVIDKFPISRPNLTFSTLTVSNMSPEDSSIYLCSVEEGGRETQYFGPGTRLLVL.

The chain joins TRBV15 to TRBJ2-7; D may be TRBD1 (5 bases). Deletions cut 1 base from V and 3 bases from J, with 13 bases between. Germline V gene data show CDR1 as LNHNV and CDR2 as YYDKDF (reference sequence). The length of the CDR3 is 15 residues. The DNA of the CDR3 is TGTGCCACCAGCAGAGCTCAGGGCCGGGTCTACGAGCAGTACTTC. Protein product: CATSRAQGRVYEQYF.

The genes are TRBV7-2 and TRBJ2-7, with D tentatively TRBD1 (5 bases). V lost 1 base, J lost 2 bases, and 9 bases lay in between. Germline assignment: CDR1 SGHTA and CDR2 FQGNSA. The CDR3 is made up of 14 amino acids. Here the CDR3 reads CASSLGQLTYEQYF. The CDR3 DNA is TGTGCCAGCAGCTTAGGACAGCTAACCTACGAGCAGTACTTC.

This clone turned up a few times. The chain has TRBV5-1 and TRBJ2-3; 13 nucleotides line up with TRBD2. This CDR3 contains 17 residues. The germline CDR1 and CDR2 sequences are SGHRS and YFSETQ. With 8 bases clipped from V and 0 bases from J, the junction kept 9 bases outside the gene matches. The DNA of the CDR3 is TGCGCCAGTACCTCCCGGACTAGCGGGGGAAGCACAGATACGCAGTATTTT. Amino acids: CASTSRTSGGSTDTQYF.

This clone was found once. CDR3 sequence: CASRGYSADTQYF. The CDR3 bases are TGTGCCAGCAGAGGATATAGTGCAGATACGCAGTATTTT. V and J are TRBV2 and TRBJ2-3, with no clear D. The V end lost 6 bases, the J end lost 4 bases, and 11 bases lay between the germline ends. The V gene's germline CDR1 is SNHLY and CDR2 FYNNEI. The CDR3 has 13 residues.

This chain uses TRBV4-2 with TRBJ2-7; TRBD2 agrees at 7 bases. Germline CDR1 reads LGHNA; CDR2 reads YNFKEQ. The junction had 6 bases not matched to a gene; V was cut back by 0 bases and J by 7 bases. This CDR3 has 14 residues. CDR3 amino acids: CASSQDRGVREQYF. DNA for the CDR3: TGTGCCAGCAGCCAAGACCGGGGGGTCCGGGAGCAGTACTTC.

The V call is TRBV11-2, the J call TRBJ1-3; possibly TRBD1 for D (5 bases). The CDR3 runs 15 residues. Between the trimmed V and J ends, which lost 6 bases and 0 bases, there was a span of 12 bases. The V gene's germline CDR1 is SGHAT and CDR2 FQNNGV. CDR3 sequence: CASSPGITSGNTIYF. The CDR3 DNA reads TGTGCCAGCAGTCCAGGGATTACCTCTGGAAACACCATATATTTT.

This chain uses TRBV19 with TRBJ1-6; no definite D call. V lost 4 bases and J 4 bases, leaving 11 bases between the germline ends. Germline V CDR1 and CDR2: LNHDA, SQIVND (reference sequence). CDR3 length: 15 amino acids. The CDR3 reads CASSTSSQYNSPLHF. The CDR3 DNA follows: TGTGCCAGTAGTACCTCGAGTCAGTATAATTCACCCCTCCACTTT. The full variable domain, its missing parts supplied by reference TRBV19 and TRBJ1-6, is DGGITQSPKYLFRKEGQNVTLSCEQNLNHDAMYWYRQDPGQGLRLIYYSQIVNDFQKGDIAEGYSVSREKKESFPLTVTSAQKNPTAFYLCASSTSSQYNSPLHFGNGTRLTVT.

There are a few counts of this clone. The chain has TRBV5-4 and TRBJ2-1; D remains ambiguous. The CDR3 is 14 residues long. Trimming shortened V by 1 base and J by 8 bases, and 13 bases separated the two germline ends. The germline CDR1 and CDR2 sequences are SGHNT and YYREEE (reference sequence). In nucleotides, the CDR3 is TGTGCCAGCAGCTTGTACCTAATCGCGGATGAGCAGTTCTTC. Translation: CASSLYLIADEQFF.

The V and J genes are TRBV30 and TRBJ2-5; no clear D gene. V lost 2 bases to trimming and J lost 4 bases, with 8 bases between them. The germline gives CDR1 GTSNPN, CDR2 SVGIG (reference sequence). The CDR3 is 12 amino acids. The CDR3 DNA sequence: TGTGCCTGGAGTTCCTCCGCAGAGACCCAGTACTTC. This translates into CAWSSSAETQYF.

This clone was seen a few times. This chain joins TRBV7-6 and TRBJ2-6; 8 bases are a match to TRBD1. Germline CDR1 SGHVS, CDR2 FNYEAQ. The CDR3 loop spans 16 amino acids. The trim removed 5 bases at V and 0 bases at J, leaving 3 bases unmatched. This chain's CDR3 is CASSRGQASGANVLTF. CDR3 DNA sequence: TGTGCCAGCAGCCGGGGACAGGCCTCTGGGGCCAACGTCCTGACTTTC.

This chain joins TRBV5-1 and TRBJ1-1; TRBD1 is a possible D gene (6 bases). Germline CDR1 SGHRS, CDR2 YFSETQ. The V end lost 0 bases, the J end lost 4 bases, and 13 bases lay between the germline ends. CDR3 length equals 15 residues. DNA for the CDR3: TGCGCCAGCAGCTTGGCCAACAGGGTGGGCACTGAAGCTTTCTTT. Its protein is CASSLANRVGTEAFF.

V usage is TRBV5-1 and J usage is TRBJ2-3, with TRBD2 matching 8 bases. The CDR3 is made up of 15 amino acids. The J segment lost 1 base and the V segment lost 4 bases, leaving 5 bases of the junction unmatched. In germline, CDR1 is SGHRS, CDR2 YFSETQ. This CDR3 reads CASSPSGGRTDTQYF. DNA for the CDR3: TGCGCCAGCAGCCCAAGCGGGGGCCGCACAGATACGCAGTATTTT.

The CDR3 loop reads CASSQDGTSGGNEQFF. CDR3 nucleotides: TGTGCCAGCAGCCAAGATGGGACTAGCGGGGGCAATGAGCAGTTCTTC. This sequence joins TRBV4-2 and TRBJ2-1, with 14 bases identical to TRBD2. The V gene's germline CDR1 is LGHNA and CDR2 YNFKEQ. Trimming took 0 bases from V and 6 from J; bases not matched to a gene: 1. The CDR3 spans 16 residues.

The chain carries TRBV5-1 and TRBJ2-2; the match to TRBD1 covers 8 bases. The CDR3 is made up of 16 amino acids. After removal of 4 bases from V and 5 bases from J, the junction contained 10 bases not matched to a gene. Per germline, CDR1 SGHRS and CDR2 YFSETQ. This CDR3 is CASSSGTGGVTGELFF. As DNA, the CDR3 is TGCGCCAGCAGCAGCGGAACAGGGGGAGTTACCGGGGAGCTGTTTTTT.

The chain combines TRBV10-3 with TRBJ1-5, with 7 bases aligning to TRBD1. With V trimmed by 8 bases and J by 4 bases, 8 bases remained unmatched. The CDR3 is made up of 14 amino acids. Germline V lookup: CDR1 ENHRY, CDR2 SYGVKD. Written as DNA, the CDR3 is TGTGCCATCCCGCCTGACAGGGCGAATCAGCCCCAGCATTTT. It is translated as CAIPPDRANQPQHF.

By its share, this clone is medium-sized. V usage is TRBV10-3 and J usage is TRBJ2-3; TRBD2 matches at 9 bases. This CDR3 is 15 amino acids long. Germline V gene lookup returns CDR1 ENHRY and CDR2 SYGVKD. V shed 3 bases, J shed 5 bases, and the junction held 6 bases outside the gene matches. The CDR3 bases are TGTGCCATCAGTGAAGTAGCGGGGGTTAGAGATACGCAGTATTTT. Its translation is CAISEVAGVRDTQYF.